The rows below give T cell receptor beta chains drawn from one sample of a study of early stage breast cancer tumors. This table comes from immunoSEQ multiplex PCR, and its TCRdb copy is limited to in-frame clones, with some not included. This table holds 60,000 to 75,000 clones, around 80% found once. Specimen: blood. Receptor source: a person in their 40s with breast cancer. The CDR3 runs from the conserved cysteine through the conserved F or W. The D gene is left open where the match is weak.

CDR3	V	D	J
CASSPDWTSGSTDTQYF	TRBV16	TRBD2	TRBJ2-3
CASSPSSGGRSGDSWEQYF	TRBV28	TRBD2	TRBJ2-7
CAWSVITEAFF	TRBV30	NA	TRBJ1-1
CASSVQGAGPNEQYF	TRBV10-2	TRBD1	TRBJ2-7
CASSSSREFGEQFF	TRBV7-9	TRBD2	TRBJ2-1
CASSSTRTASTNEKLFF	TRBV7-2	NA	TRBJ1-4
CASSLAVSTDTQYF	TRBV19	NA	TRBJ2-3
CASSRSSGTSTDTQYF	TRBV4-1	TRBD2	TRBJ2-3
CASSEDSGRASYEQYF	TRBV6-1	TRBD2	TRBJ2-7
CASRTASNQPQHF	TRBV6-5	NA	TRBJ1-5
CASSEGHLPYQPQHF	TRBV6-1	NA	TRBJ1-5
CASSPISYNEQFF	TRBV2	NA	TRBJ2-1
CASSYTGTNMNTEAFF	TRBV27	NA	TRBJ1-1
CASSEAGDPTDTQYF	TRBV27	TRBD2	TRBJ2-3
CAWSVTLAGVNEQFF	TRBV30	TRBD2	TRBJ2-1
CASNDRRSSYNEQFF	TRBV19	NA	TRBJ2-1
CASSQDPGRPEAFF	TRBV4-1	NA	TRBJ1-1
CAWMITSVAEAFF	TRBV30	NA	TRBJ1-1
CASSPTGGAGTDTQYF	TRBV7-3	NA	TRBJ2-3
CAWSWIGGNSPLHF	TRBV30	NA	TRBJ1-6
CASSPHSSTDTQYF	TRBV9	NA	TRBJ2-3
CASSQGQGKSGANVLTF	TRBV11-1	TRBD1	TRBJ2-6
CASGPGTEGNTIYF	TRBV12-5	NA	TRBJ1-3
CASSDHNEQFF	TRBV7-9	NA	TRBJ2-1
CASTESREWAEAFF	TRBV28	NA	TRBJ1-1
CASSRGLAGAREQYF	TRBV5-4	TRBD2	TRBJ2-7
CASSLWTEAQYF	TRBV28	NA	TRBJ2-5
CAPPERGPDTQYF	TRBV10-3	NA	TRBJ2-3
CASSPGVGNTIYF	TRBV19	NA	TRBJ1-3
CASSIPGLSYEQYF	TRBV19	NA	TRBJ2-7
CASSPSSGRGIDTQYF	TRBV7-3	TRBD2	TRBJ2-3
CASSPTGAGVDEQFF	TRBV19	TRBD2	TRBJ2-1
CASSLAFSGREPYEQYF	TRBV5-5	NA	TRBJ2-7
CASGRLRRASSTDTQYF	TRBV28	NA	TRBJ2-3
CASSLVSLNTEAFF	TRBV5-1	NA	TRBJ1-1
CASSFYMPGRGQETQYF	TRBV28	NA	TRBJ2-5
CASSLRGNEQFF	TRBV7-2	NA	TRBJ2-1
CATSRALRTGGLGEQFF	TRBV15	TRBD1	TRBJ2-1
CSVGTGGDTEAFF	TRBV29-1	NA	TRBJ1-1
CASSQGQGGTYGYTF	TRBV14	TRBD1	TRBJ1-2
CASSPGTAAFF	TRBV7-9	TRBD1	TRBJ1-1
CASSLQGSQETQYF	TRBV5-4	NA	TRBJ2-5
CASSLYAANEKLFF	TRBV7-8	NA	TRBJ1-4